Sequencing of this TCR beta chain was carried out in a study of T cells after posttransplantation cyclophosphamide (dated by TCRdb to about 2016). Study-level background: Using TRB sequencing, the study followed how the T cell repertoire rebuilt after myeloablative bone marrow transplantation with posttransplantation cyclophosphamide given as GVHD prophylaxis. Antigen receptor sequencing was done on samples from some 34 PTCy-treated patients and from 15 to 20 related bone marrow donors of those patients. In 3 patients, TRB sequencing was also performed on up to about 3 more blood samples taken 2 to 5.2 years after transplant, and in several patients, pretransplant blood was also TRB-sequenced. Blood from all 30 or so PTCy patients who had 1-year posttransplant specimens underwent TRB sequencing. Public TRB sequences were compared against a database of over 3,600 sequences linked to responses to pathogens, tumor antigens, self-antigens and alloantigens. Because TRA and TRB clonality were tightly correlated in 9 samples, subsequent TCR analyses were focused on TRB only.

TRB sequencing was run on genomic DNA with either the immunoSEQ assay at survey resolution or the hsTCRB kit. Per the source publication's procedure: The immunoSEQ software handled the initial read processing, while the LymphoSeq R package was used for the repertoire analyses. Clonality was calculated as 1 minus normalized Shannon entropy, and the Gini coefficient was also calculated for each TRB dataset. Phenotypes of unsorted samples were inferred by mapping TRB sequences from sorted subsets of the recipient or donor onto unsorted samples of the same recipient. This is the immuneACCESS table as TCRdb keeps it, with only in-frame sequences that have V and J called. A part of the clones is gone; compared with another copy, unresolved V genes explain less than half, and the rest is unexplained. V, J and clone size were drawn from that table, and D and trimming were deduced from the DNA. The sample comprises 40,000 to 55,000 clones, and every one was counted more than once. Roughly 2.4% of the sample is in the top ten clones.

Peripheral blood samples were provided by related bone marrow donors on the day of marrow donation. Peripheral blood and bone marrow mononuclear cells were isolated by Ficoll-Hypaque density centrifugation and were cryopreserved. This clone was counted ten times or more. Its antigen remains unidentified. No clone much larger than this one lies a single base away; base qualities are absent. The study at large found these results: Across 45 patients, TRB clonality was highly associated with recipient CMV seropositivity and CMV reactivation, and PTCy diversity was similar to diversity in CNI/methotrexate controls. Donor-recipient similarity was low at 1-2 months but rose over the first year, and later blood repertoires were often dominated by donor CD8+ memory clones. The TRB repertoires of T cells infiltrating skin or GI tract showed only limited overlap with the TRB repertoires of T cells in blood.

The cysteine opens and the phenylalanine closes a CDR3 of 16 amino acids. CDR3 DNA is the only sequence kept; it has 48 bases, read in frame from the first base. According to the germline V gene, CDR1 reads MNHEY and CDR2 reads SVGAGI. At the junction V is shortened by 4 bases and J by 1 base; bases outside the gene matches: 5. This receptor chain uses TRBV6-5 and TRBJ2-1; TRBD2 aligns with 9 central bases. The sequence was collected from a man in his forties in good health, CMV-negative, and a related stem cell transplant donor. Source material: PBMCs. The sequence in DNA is TGTGCCAGCAGTTTAACTAGCGGGTGGTCCTACAATGAGCAGTTCTTC. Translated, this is CASSLTSGWSYNEQFF.